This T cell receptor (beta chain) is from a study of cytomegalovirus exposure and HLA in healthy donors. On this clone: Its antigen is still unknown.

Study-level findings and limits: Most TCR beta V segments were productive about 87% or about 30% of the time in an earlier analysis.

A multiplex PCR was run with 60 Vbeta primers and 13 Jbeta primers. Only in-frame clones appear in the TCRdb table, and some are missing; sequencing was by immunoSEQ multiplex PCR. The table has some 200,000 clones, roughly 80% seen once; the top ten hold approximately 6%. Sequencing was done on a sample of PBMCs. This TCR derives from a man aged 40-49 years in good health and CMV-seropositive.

In DNA, the CDR3 is TGTGCCAGCAGAACTAGCGGGGGCGCGAACACCGGGGAGCTGTTTTTT. This codes for CASRTSGGANTGELFF. The V gene is TRBV7-2, the J gene TRBJ2-2, with 11 bases lining up with TRBD2. The CDR3 extends over 16 amino acids. With V trimmed by 6 bases and J by 0 bases, 3 bases remained unmatched. The germline gives CDR1 SGHTA, CDR2 FQGNSA. Full variable domain (missing parts from reference TRBV7-2 and TRBJ2-2): GAGVSQSPSNKVTEKGKDVELRCDPISGHTALYWYRQSLGQGLEFLIYFQGNSAPDKSGLPSDRFSAERTGGSVSTLTIQRTQQEDSAVYLCASRTSGGANTGELFFGEGSRLTVL.